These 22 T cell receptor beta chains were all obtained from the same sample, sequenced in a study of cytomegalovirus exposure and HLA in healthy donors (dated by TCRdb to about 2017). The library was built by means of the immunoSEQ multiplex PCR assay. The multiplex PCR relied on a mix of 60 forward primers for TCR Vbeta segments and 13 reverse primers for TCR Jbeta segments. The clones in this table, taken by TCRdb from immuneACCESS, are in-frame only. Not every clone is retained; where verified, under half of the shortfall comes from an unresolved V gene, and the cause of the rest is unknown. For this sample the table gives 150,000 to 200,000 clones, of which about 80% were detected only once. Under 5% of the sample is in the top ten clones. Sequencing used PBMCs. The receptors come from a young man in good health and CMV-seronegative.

The CDR3 is CASSEALAGGTEAFF. CDR3 sequence (DNA): TGTGCCAGCAGTGAAGCGCTCGCGGGGGGGACTGAAGCTTTCTTT. The V call is TRBV2, the J call TRBJ1-1; a possible D gene is TRBD1 (5 bases). Deletions cut 0 bases from V and 5 bases from J, with 13 bases between. CDR1 is SNHLY and CDR2 is FYNNEI in the germline V gene. The CDR3 spans 15 residues.

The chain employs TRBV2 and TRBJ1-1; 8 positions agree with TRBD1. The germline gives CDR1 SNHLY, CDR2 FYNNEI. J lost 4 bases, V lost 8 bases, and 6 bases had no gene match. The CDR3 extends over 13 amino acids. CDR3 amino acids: CASHDRGFTEAFF. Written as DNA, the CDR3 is TGTGCCAGCCACGACAGGGGATTCACTGAAGCTTTCTTT.

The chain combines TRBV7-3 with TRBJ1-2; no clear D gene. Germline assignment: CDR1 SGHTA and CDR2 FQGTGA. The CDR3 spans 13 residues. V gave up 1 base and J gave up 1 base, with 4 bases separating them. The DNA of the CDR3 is TGTGCCAGCAGCTTAAATCTTAACTATGGCTACACCTTC. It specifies CASSLNLNYGYTF.

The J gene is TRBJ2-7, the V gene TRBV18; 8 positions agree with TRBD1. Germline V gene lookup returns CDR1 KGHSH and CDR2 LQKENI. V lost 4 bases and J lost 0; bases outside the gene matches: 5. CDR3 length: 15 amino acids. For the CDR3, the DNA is TGTGCCAGCTCACGGACAGGGCAAAACTCCTACGAGCAGTACTTC. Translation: CASSRTGQNSYEQYF.

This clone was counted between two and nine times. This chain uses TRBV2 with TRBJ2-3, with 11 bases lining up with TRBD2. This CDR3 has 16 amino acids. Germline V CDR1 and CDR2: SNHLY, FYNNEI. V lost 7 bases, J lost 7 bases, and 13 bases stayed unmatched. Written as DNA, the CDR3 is TGTGCCAGCACCGAAGGGAGTAGCGGGGGGGCCTATACGCAGTATTTT. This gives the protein CASTEGSSGGAYTQYF.

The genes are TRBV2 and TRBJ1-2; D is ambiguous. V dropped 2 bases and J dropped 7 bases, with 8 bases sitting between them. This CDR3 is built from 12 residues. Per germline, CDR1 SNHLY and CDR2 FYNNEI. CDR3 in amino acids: CASSELGGGYTF. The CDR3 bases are TGTGCCAGCAGTGAATTGGGAGGTGGCTACACCTTC.

The CDR3 bases are TGTGCCAGCAAAGTGCGGGACTTAGGACCGGATGCGCAGTTCTTC. Its translation: CASKVRDLGPDAQFF. This chain joins TRBV2 and TRBJ2-1; D possibly corresponds to TRBD2 (6 bases). The CDR3 extends over 15 amino acids. Trimming removed 7 bases at V and 12 bases at J, with 25 bases between. The germline gives CDR1 SNHLY, CDR2 FYNNEI.

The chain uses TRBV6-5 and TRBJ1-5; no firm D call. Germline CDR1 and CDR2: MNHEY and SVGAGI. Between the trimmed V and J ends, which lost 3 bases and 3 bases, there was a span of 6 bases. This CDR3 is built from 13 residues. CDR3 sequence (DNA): TGTGCCAGCAGTTATCGGGTCAATCAGCCCCAGCATTTT. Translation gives CASSYRVNQPQHF.

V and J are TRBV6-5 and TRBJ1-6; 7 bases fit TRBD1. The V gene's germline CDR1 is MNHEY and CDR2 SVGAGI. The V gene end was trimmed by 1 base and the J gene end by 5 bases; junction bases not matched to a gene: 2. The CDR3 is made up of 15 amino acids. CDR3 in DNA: TGTGCCAGCAGTTACTATGGGACAGATAATTCACCCCTCCACTTT. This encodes CASSYYGTDNSPLHF.

CDR3 bases: TGTGCCAGCGTACATGGACAGGCGTTTTACAATGAGCAGTTCTTC. This codes for CASVHGQAFYNEQFF. The J gene is TRBJ2-1, the V gene TRBV7-9; TRBD1 agrees at 7 bases. Germline V gives CDR1 SEHNR, CDR2 FQNEAQ (reference sequence). The V segment lost 8 bases and the J segment 4 bases; nucleotides outside the gene matches: 11. The CDR3 has 15 amino acids.

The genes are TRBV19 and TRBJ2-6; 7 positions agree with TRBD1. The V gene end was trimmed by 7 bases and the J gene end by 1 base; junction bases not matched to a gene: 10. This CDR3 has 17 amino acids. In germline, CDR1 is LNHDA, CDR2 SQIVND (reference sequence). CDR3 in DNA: TGTGCCAGTACCCGGGACAGTTTGATTTCTGGGGCCAACGTCCTGACTTTC. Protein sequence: CASTRDSLISGANVLTF. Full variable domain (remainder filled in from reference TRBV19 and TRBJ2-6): DGGITQSPKYLFRKEGQNVTLSCEQNLNHDAMYWYRQDPGQGLRLIYYSQIVNDFQKGDIAEGYSVSREKKESFPLTVTSAQKNPTAFYLCASTRDSLISGANVLTFGAGSRLTVL.

The CDR3 sequence: CASSLYRRYEQYF. The CDR3 DNA is TGTGCCAGCAGCTTGTACAGGCGCTACGAGCAGTACTTC. This chain links TRBV5-4 with TRBJ2-7; D perhaps matches TRBD1 (5 bases). The CDR3 is 13 amino acids. V dropped 1 base and J dropped 3 bases, with 8 bases sitting between them. CDR1 SGHNT and CDR2 YYREEE come from the germline V gene (reference sequence).

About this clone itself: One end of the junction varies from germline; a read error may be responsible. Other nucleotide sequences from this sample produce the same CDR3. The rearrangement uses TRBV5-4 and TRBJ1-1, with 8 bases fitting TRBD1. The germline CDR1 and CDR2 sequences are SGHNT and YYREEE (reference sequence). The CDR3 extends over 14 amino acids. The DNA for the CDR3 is TGTGCCAGCAGCCCCGGACAGGGCGTTACTGAAGCCTTCTTT. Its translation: CASSPGQGVTEAFF.

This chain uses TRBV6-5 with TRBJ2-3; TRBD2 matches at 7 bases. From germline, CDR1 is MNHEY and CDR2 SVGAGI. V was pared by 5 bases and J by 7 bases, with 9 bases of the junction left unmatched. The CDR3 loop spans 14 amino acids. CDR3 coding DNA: TGTGCCAGCAGTATTAACCGGGACTACTATACGCAGTATTTT. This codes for CASSINRDYYTQYF.

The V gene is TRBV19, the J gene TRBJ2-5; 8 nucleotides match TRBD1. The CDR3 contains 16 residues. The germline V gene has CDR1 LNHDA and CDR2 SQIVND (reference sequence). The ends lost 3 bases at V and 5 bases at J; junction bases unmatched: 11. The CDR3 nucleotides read TGTGCCAGTAGTATCGGCCCGACAGGGGTAGGGGAGACCCAGTACTTC. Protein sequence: CASSIGPTGVGETQYF.

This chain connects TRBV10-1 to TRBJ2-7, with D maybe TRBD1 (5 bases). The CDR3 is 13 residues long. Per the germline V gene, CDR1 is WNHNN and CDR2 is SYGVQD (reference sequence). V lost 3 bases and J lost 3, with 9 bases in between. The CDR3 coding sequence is TGCGCCAGCAGTGATCGGCAGGGCTACGAGCAGTACTTC. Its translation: CASSDRQGYEQYF.

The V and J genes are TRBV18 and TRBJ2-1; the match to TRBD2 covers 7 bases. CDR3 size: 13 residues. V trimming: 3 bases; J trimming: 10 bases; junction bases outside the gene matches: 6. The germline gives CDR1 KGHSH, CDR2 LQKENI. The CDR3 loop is CASSPGGEWEQFF. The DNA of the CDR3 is TGTGCCAGCTCACCGGGGGGGGAGTGGGAGCAGTTCTTC.

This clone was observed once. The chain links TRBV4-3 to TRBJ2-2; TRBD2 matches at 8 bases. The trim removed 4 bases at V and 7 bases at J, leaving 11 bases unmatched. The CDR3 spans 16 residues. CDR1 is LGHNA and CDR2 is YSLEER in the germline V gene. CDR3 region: CASSPGRAPSIGELFF. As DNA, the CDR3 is TGCGCCAGCAGCCCCGGGAGGGCCCCGTCAATCGGGGAGCTGTTTTTT.

This CDR3 reads CASSLNIQPQHF. CDR3 bases: TGTGCCAGCAGCTTAAATATCCAGCCCCAGCATTTT. The chain employs TRBV11-2 and TRBJ1-5; no definite D call. Germline-derived CDR1 and CDR2 are SGHAT and FQNNGV. The germline V and J ends were trimmed by 2 bases and 7 bases, with 6 bases remaining between them. There are 12 residues in the CDR3. Based on the CDR3 plus reference TRBV11-2 and TRBJ1-5, the full variable domain is EAGVAQSPRYKIIEKRQSVAFWCNPISGHATLYWYQQILGQGPKLLIQFQNNGVVDDSQLPKDRFSAERLKGVDSTLKIQPAKLEDSAVYLCASSLNIQPQHFGDGTRLSIL.

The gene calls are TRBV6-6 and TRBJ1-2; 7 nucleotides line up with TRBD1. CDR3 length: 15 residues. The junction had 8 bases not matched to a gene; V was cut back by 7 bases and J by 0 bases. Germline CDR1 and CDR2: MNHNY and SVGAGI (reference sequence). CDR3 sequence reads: CASIEGAVANYGYTF. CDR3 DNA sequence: TGTGCCAGCATCGAGGGGGCAGTAGCTAACTATGGCTACACCTTC.

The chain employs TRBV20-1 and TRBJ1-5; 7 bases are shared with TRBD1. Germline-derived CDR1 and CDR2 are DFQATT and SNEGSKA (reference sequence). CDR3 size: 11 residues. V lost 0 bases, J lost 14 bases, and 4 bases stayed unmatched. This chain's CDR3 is CSARDSQGEHF. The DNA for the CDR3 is TGCAGTGCTAGAGATTCTCAGGGGGAGCATTTT.

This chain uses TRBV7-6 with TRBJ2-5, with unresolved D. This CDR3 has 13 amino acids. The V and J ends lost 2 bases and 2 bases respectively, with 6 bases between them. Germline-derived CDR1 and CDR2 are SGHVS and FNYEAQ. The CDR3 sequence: CASSLYFQETQYF. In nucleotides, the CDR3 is TGTGCCAGCAGCTTATACTTTCAAGAGACCCAGTACTTC.